This TCR beta chain derives from a study of blood T cell repertoires in COVID-19 (dated by TCRdb to about 2020). About the investigation overall: Samples covering the acute and convalescent phases of COVID-19 were provided by collaborators in the United States, Italy and Spain. The prospective study material was composed of cDNA or gDNA derived from T cells, B-cell-depleted T cells, or PBMCs. The dataset comprised deeply sampled blood TCRbeta repertoires from subjects exposed to, actively infected with, or recovered from COVID-19. A freely available public database, intended as a resource for researchers studying the immune response to SARS-CoV-2, is where the repertoires were released. The samples were drawn from two sources: the first 160 participants of the ongoing ImmuneRACE study, and some 1,300 subjects contributed by 6 global collaborators. The sample metadata nearly always contained a de-identified subject ID, COVID-19 status, age in years and sex. Where available, HLA class I and class II types were taken from metadata supplied by the sample provider and were not determined by assay-based typing. Paper-wide results and their limitations: How much clinical and demographic metadata was included differed by source and by participant, and the metadata was provided uncurated.

The immunoSEQ Assay, a bias-controlled multiplex PCR, was used to amplify TCRbeta CDR3 regions from genomic DNA. The study's processing was this. The number of nucleated cells in each sample was estimated by amplification of reference gene primers within the assay. To quantify the absolute abundance of each unique TCRbeta CDR3 rearrangement, sequence reads were collapsed and filtered. For each sample, productive Simpson clonality was calculated as the square root of Simpson's diversity index over productive rearrangements. Entries here come from immuneACCESS through TCRdb and include only in-frame sequences with V and J called. Some clones fail to appear in such tables; in the studies checked, an unresolved V gene covers under half of the shortfall, and the cause of the remainder is unknown. Clonal size and the V and J genes are those of that table, whereas D and trimming came from the DNA. Within this sample are over 150,000 clones, with 80% of them counted one time only. The ten largest clones add up to roughly 3.4% of the sample.

Enrolling through a virtual design, the prospective study's participants ranged in age from roughly 18 to 89 years and lived across more than 20 United States geographic areas. In the prospective study, cohorts were assigned on the basis of participant-reported clinical history obtained from a screening survey and a study questionnaire. Recovered participants in ImmuneRACE Cohort 3 were defined by two consecutive negative NP/OP PCR tests, clearance by a healthcare professional, or resolution of symptoms. Mobile phlebotomists in the prospective study collected whole blood, serum and a nasopharyngeal or oropharyngeal swab from every participant. Participants in the prospective study had the option to provide additional blood draws and questionnaires over a roughly 2-month period. Before DNA extraction, blood samples from the prospective study were shipped at room temperature or frozen. Many counts were recorded for this clone. This clone's antigen is unknown. It has no much larger one-base neighbor in the sample; base qualities were not kept.

Including the terminal cysteine and phenylalanine, the CDR3 comprises 17 residues. The sequence is cut down to CDR3 DNA, 51 bases in frame from base 1. Deletion took 2 bases off V and 2 bases off J, with a span of 16 bases between the germline ends. Taken from the germline V gene, the CDR1 and CDR2 loops are ENHRY and SYGVKD. The receptor comes from a woman aged 60-75 years who had recovered from COVID-19. Rearrangement joined TRBV10-3 to TRBJ2-1; perhaps TRBD2 is the D gene, with 5 bases matching. The sequenced sample was PBMCs or T cells enriched from blood (not recorded which). The bases are TGTGCCATCAGTGAGGCAGGACTTCAAAGTGCCTACAATGAGCAGTTCTTC. This translates into CAISEAGLQSAYNEQFF.